This is a list of T cell receptor beta chains from one sample in a study of T-cell memory formation after mild COVID-19. TCRdb reprocessed the 5' RACE reads via MiXCR and lists one record per CDR3 protein. This repertoire shows about 430,000 distinct CDR3 sequences, 15% to 20% found once; its top ten account for approximately 21%. The specimen was PBMCs or a T cell subset sorted from them (not recorded which). These receptors all stem from a man aged 18-30 years who had mild COVID-19 (a few samples of this study predate the infection). Cell type and time point are not known. Both conserved end residues are part of each CDR3. The D gene is left open where the match is weak. A clone size is listed for some rows: how often the clone was seen (once, few, many), or a class if it is expanded.

cdr3_nt cdr3_aa d_call j_call clone_size v_call
TGCAGTGCTCCACCGCAGGGACCCAACTATGGCTACACCTTC CSAPPQGPNYGYTF NA TRBJ1-2 few TRBV20-1
TGCAGAGGACAGGGTGGCTATGGCTACACCTTC CRGQGGYGYTF TRBD1 TRBJ1-2 NA TRBV20-1
TGTGCCAGCAGCTGGGGGAACAGGGACACAGATACGCAGTATTTT CASSWGNRDTDTQYF NA TRBJ2-3 NA TRBV12-3/TRBV12-4
TGTGCCATCAGTGAGGAACAGGGGAGGAGAAATGGCTACACCTTC CAISEEQGRRNGYTF TRBD1 TRBJ1-2 few TRBV10-3
TGTGCCAGCAGCGTAGATGAGCGGGCCCTATCTAGCACAGATACGCAGTATTTT CASSVDERALSSTDTQYF NA TRBJ2-3 few TRBV9
TGCGCCAGCAGCTTGTCGGCGGGGGGTAAGACTAATGAAAAACTGTTTTTT CASSLSAGGKTNEKLFF NA TRBJ1-4 NA TRBV5-1
TGTGCCACCAGTGATCCTGGAATGGGCAATCAGCCCCAGCATTTT CATSDPGMGNQPQHF NA TRBJ1-5 NA TRBV24-1
TGCAGTGCTACGGACCCCGGGGGGGGCGTCCAAACTTACAATGAGCAGTTCTTC CSATDPGGGVQTYNEQFF TRBD2 TRBJ2-1 NA TRBV20-1
TGTGCCATCAGTGACATCGCCAGAGCCTACGAGCAGTACTTC CAISDIARAYEQYF NA TRBJ2-7 few TRBV10-3
TGTGCCACCCGACTAGCGGGGCGCTACGAGCAGTACTTC CATRLAGRYEQYF TRBD2 TRBJ2-7 NA TRBV2